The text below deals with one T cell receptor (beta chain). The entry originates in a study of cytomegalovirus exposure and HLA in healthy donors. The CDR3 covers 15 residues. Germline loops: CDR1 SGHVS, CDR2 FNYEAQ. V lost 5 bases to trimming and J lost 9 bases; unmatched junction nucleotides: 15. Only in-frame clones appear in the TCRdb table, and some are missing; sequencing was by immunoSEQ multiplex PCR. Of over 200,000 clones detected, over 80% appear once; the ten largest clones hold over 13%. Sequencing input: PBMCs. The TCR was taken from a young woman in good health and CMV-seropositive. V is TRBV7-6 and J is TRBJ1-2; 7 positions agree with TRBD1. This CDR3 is CASSLNPRDSVSYTF. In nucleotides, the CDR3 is TGTGCCAGCAGCCTTAACCCCCGGGACAGCGTTAGCTACACCTTC.